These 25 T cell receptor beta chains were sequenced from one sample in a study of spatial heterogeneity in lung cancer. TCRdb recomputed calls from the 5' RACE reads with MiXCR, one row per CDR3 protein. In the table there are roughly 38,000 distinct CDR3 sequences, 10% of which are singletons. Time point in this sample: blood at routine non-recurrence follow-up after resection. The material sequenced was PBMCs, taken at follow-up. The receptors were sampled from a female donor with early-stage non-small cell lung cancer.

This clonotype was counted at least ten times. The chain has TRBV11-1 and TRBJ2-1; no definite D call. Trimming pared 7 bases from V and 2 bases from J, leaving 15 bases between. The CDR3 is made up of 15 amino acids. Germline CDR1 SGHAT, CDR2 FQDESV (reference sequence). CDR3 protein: CASKPGQATYNEQFF. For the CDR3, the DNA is TGTGCCAGCAAACCCGGGCAGGCCACCTACAATGAGCAGTTCTTC. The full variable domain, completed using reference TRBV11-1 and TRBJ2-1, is EAEVAQSPRYKITEKSQAVAFWCDPISGHATLYWYRQILGQGPELLVQFQDESVVDDSQLPKDRFSAERLKGVDSTLKIQPAELGDSAMYLCASKPGQATYNEQFFGPGTRLTVL.

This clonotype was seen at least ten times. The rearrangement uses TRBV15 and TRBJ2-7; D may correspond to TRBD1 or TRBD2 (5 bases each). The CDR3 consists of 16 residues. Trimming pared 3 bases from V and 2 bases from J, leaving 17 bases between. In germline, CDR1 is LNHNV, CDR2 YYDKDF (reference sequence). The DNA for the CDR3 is TGTGCCACCAGCAGTCCTAGGTGGGACGTACCCTACGAGCAGTACTTC. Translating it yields CATSSPRWDVPYEQYF.

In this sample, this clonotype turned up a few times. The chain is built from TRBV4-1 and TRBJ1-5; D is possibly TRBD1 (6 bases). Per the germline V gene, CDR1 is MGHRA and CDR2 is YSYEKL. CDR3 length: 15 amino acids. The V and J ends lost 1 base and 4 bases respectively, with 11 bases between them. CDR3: CASSQVGQGNQPQHF. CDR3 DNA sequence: TGCGCCAGCAGCCAAGTTGGGCAGGGGAATCAGCCCCAGCATTTT.

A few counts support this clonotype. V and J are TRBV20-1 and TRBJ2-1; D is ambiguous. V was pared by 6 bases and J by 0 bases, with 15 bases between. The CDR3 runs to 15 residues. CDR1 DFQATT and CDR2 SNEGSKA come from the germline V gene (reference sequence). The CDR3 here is CSARLSSGSYNEQFF. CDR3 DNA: TGCAGTGCAAGGCTGTCTTCGGGCTCCTACAATGAGCAGTTCTTC.

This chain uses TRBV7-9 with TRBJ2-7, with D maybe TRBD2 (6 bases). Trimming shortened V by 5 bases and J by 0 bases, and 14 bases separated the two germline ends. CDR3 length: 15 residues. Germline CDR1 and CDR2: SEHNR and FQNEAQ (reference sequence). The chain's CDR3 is CASSPGTFGSYEQYF. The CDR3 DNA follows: TGTGCCAGCAGCCCAGGGACTTTTGGCTCCTACGAGCAGTACTTC.

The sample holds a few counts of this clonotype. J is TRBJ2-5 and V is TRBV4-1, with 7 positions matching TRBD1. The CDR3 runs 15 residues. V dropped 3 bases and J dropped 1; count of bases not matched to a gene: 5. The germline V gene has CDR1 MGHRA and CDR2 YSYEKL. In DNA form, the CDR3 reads TGCGCCAGCAGCCAGATAGACAGGGCCCAAGAGACCCAGTACTTC. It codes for CASSQIDRAQETQYF.

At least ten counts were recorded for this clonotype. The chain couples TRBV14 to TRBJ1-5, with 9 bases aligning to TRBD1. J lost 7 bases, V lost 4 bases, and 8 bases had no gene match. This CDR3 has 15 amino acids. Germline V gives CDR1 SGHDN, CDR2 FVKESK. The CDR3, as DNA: TGTGCCAGCAGCCCCGGGACAGGGTTCGGACAGCCCCAGCATTTT. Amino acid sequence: CASSPGTGFGQPQHF.

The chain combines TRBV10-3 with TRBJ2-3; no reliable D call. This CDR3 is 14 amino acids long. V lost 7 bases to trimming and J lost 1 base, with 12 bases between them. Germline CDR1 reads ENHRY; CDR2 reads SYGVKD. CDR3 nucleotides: TGTGCCATCACCCTGGCACCGCGCACAGATACGCAGTATTTT. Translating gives CAITLAPRTDTQYF.

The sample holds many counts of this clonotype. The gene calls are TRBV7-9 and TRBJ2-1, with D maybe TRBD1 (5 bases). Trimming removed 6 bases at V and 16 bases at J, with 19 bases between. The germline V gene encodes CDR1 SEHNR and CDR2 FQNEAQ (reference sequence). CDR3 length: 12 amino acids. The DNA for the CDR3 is TGTGCCAGCAGTAAGGTGGACAACCGACATTTCTTC. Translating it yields CASSKVDNRHFF. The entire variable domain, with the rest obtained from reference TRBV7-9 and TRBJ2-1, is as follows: DTGVSQNPRHKITKRGQNVTFRCDPISEHNRLYWYRQTLGQGPEFLTYFQNEAQLEKSRLLSDRFSAERPKGSFSTLEIQRTEQGDSAMYLCASSKVDNRHFFGPGTRLTVL.

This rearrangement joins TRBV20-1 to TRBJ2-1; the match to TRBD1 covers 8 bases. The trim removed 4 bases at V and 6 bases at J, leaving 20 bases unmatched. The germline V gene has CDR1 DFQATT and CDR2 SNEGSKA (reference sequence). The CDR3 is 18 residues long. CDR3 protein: CSATHYRWVGQGPNEQFF. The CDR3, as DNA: TGCAGTGCTACCCATTACAGGTGGGTCGGACAGGGCCCCAATGAGCAGTTCTTC.

The CDR3 region has the DNA TGTGCCAGCAGCGTAGGTCAGGGGCAGGGAGCGATTTACAATGAGCAGTTCTTC. Its protein is CASSVGQGQGAIYNEQFF. The chain recombines TRBV9 with TRBJ2-1; D perhaps matches TRBD1 (6 bases). The CDR3 runs to 18 residues. V lost 0 bases to trimming and J lost 4 bases, with 20 bases between them. In germline, CDR1 is SGDLS, CDR2 YYNGEE.

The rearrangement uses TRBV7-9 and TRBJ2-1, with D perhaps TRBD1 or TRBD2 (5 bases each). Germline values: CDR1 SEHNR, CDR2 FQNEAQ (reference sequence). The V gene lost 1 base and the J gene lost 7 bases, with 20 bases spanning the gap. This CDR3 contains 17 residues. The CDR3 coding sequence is TGTGCCAGCAGCTTAGGGGGAAGCGGTGGGGCCGAAAATGAGCAGTTCTTC. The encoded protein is CASSLGGSGGAENEQFF. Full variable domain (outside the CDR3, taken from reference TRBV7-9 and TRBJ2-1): DTGVSQNPRHKITKRGQNVTFRCDPISEHNRLYWYRQTLGQGPEFLTYFQNEAQLEKSRLLSDRFSAERPKGSFSTLEIQRTEQGDSAMYLCASSLGGSGGAENEQFFGPGTRLTVL.

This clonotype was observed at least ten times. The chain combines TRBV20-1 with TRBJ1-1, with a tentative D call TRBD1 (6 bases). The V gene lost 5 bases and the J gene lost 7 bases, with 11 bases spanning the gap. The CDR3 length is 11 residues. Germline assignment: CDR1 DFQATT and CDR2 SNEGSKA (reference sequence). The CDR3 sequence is CSAEGQLEAFF. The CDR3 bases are TGCAGTGCTGAGGGACAACTTGAAGCTTTCTTT.

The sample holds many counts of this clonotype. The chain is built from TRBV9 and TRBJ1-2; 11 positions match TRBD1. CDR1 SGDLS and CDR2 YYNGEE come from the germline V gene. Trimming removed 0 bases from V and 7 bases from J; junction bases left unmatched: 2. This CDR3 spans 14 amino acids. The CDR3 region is CASSVAGTGGGYTF. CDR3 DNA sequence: TGTGCCAGCAGCGTAGCCGGGACAGGGGGTGGCTACACCTTC. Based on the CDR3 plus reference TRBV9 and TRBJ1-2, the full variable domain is DSGVTQTPKHLITATGQRVTLRCSPRSGDLSVYWYQQSLDQGLQFLIQYYNGEERAKGNILERFSAQQFPDLHSELNLSSLELGDSALYFCASSVAGTGGGYTFGSGTRLTVV.

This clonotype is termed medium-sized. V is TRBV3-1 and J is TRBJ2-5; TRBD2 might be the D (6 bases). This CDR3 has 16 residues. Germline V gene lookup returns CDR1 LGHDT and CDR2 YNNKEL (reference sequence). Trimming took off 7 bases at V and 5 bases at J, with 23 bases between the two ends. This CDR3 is CASTNQQATREETQYF. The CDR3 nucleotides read TGTGCCAGCACAAATCAACAGGCAACCCGGGAGGAGACCCAGTACTTC.

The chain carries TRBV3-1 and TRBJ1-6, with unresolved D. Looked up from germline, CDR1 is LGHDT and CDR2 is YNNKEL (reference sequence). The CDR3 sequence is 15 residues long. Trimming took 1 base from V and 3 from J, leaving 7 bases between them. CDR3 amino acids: CASSQGGNYNSPLHF. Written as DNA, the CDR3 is TGTGCCAGCAGCCAAGGAGGGAACTATAATTCACCCCTCCACTTT.

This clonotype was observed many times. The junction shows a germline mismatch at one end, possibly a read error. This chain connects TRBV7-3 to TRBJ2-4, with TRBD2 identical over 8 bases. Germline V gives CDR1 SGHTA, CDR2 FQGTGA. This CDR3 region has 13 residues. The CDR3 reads CASSSGIGTRPFF. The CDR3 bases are TGTGCCAGCAGCTCCGGAATTGGGACTAGGCCCTTTTTC.

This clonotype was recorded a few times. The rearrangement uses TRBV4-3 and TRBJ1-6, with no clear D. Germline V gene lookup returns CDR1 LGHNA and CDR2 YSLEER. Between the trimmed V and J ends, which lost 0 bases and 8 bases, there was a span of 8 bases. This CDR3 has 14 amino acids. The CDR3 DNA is TGCGCCAGCAGCCAAGAGGCATTTTATTCACCCCTCCACTTT. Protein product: CASSQEAFYSPLHF.

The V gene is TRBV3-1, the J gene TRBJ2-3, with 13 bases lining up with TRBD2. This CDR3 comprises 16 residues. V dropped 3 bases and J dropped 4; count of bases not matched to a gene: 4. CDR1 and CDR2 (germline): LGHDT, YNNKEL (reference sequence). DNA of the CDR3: TGTGCCAGCAGCCAGCTAACTAGCGGGGGGGCAGATACGCAGTATTTT. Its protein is CASSQLTSGGADTQYF.

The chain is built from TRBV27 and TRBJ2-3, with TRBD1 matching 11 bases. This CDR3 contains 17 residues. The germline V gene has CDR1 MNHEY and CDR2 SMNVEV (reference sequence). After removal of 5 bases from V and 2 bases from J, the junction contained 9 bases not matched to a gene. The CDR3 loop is CASSPLRTGGFTDTQYF. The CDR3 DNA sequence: TGTGCCAGCAGTCCCCTTCGGACAGGGGGCTTCACAGATACGCAGTATTTT.

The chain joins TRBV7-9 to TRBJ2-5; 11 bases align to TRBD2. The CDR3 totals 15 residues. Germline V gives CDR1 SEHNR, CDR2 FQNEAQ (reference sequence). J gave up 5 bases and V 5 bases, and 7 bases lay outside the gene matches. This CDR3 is CASSRSGGAVETQYF. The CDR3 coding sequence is TGTGCCAGCAGCCGTAGCGGGGGGGCAGTGGAGACCCAGTACTTC.

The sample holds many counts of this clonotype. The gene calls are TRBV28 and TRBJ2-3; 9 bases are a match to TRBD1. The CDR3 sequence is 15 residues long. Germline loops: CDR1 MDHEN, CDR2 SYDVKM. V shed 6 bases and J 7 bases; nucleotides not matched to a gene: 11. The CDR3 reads CASSLTDRGYNTQYF. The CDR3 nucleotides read TGTGCCAGCAGCCTAACGGACAGGGGATACAATACGCAGTATTTT.

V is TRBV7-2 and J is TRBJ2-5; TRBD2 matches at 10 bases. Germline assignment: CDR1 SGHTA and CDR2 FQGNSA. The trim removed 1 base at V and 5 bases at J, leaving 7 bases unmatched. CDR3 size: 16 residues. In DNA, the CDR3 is TGTGCCAGCAGCTTAGTAGGGGCTAGCGGGGGCGAGACCCAGTACTTC. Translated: CASSLVGASGGETQYF.

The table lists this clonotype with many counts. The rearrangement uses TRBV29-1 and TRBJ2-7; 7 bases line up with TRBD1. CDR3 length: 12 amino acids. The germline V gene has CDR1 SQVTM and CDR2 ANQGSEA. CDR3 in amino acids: CSAWDSRGEQYF. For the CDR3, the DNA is TGCAGTGCTTGGGACAGCCGTGGCGAGCAGTACTTC.

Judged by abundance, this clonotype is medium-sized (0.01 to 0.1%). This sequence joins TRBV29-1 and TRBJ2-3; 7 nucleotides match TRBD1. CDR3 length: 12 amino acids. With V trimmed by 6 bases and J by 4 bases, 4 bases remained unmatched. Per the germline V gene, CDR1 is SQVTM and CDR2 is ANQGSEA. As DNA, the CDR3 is TGCAGCGTGGGTACAGGGGCAGATACGCAGTATTTT. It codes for CSVGTGADTQYF.